Sequencing of this T cell receptor beta chain was carried out in a study of Ad26.COV2.S vaccination and SARS-CoV-2 variants. General study points: Reported post-vaccination CD8+ and CD4+ T cell responses to spike showed substantial breadth.

Remarks on this clone: Its antigen is unidentified.

The CDR3 runs 15 residues. The germline V and J ends were trimmed by 6 bases and 4 bases, with 16 bases remaining between them. The germline V gene has CDR1 MDHEN and CDR2 SYDVKM. Sequencing was performed with immunoSEQ multiplex PCR; in TCRdb, only in-frame clones are kept and a portion is missing. The sample has more than 120,000 clones, roughly 85% seen once. Sequences were derived from peripheral blood, sampled after recovery from COVID-19. The sequence was collected from a human donor who had recovered from COVID-19. The V and J genes are TRBV28 and TRBJ2-1; D unclear. This chain's CDR3 is CASSSLGRSYNEQFF. CDR3 DNA sequence: TGTGCCAGCAGCTCCCTGGGCCGCTCATACAATGAGCAGTTCTTC.